What follows are 28 T cell receptor beta chains derived from one specimen sequenced in a study of glioma-infiltrating T cells after dendritic cell vaccination. TCRdb keeps only in-frame clones here, not all; method: immunoSEQ multiplex PCR. The table has some 24,000 clones, 85% to 90% seen once. Sample time point: after dendritic cell vaccination, including at tumor progression/relapse. This sample comprised blood, obtained after dendritic cell vaccination. The receptors here all came from a human donor with glioblastoma.

The chain employs TRBV6-5 and TRBJ2-3; D ambiguous. CDR1 is MNHEY and CDR2 is SVGAGI in the germline V gene. The CDR3 is 16 amino acids. Trimming took off 2 bases at V and 0 bases at J, with 12 bases between the two ends. CDR3 sequence reads: CASSYNPNPSTDTQYF. CDR3 sequence (DNA): TGTGCCAGCAGTTACAACCCTAACCCTAGCACAGATACGCAGTATTTT.

The chain links TRBV5-4 to TRBJ2-5; 15 bases map to TRBD2. CDR1 and CDR2 (germline): SGHNT, YYREEE (reference sequence). Trimming at V came to 4 bases and at J to 4 bases, leaving 8 bases not matched to a gene. This CDR3 has 17 residues. The CDR3 DNA follows: TGTGCCAGCAGCCAGGGACTAGCGGGGGGTTCGTCAGAGACCCAGTACTTC. This sequence encodes CASSQGLAGGSSETQYF.

The gene calls are TRBV11-2 and TRBJ1-1; 8 bases line up with TRBD1. Germline CDR1 reads SGHAT; CDR2 reads FQNNGV. CDR3 length: 15 amino acids. After removal of 5 bases from V and 4 bases from J, the junction contained 9 bases not matched to a gene. This chain's CDR3 is CASSPRGQGGTEAFF. In nucleotides, the CDR3 is TGTGCCAGCAGCCCCAGAGGACAGGGCGGCACTGAAGCTTTCTTT.

This chain links TRBV5-5 with TRBJ2-3, with 7 bases lining up with TRBD1. V shed 0 bases, J shed 6 bases, and the junction held 4 bases outside the gene matches. Per the germline V gene, CDR1 is SGHKS and CDR2 is YYEKEE (reference sequence). This CDR3 region has 14 residues. CDR3 residues: CASSLGDSPDTQYF. CDR3 bases: TGTGCCAGCAGCTTGGGGGACAGCCCCGATACGCAGTATTTT.

The chain links TRBV5-6 to TRBJ2-1, with 7 bases identical to TRBD2. This CDR3 is built from 16 residues. Germline-derived CDR1 and CDR2 are SGHDT and YYEEEE. V was pared by 7 bases and J by 3 bases, with 13 bases of the junction left unmatched. In nucleotides, the CDR3 is TGTGCCAGCGCCGCCTTGGCGGGGGAATACTACAATGAGCAGTTCTTC. Translation: CASAALAGEYYNEQFF.

V is TRBV23-1 and J is TRBJ2-7; TRBD1 matches 8 bases. TRBV23-1 is an ORF, and what it does is uncertain. Trimming at V came to 8 bases and at J to 2 bases, leaving 8 bases not matched to a gene. The CDR3 is made up of 14 amino acids. CDR3 region: CASPLWGQAYEQYF. CDR3 coding DNA: TGCGCCAGCCCGCTCTGGGGACAGGCCTACGAGCAGTACTTC.

The J gene is TRBJ2-1, the V gene TRBV4-1; D is perhaps TRBD1 (6 bases). Germline values: CDR1 MGHRA, CDR2 YSYEKL. The CDR3 has 16 amino acids. The ends were cut back, 1 base at V and 8 bases at J, with 18 bases in the middle. In DNA, the CDR3 is TGCGCCAGCAGCCAAGTTAGCACAGGGCAACGTGATGAGCAGTTCTTC. Its protein is CASSQVSTGQRDEQFF.

The gene calls are TRBV5-1 and TRBJ1-1; TRBD1 matches 7 bases. Germline V gene lookup returns CDR1 SGHRS and CDR2 YFSETQ. The CDR3 extends over 14 amino acids. The trim removed 4 bases at V and 2 bases at J, leaving 5 bases unmatched. The CDR3 loop is CASSPGTDNTEAFF. Here the CDR3 DNA reads TGCGCCAGCAGCCCCGGGACAGATAACACTGAAGCTTTCTTT.

This clone was seen more than once but under ten times. V is TRBV6-5 and J is TRBJ2-7; possible D gene TRBD2, 6 bases. The ends were cut back, 5 bases at V and 6 bases at J, with 20 bases in the middle. This CDR3 is 15 amino acids long. Looked up from germline, CDR1 is MNHEY and CDR2 is SVGAGI. The CDR3 spells CASSPRGASFSEQYF. The CDR3, as DNA: TGTGCCAGCAGTCCCCGCGGGGCCTCCTTTAGCGAGCAGTACTTC.

The chain carries TRBV16 and TRBJ2-3, with D unclear. The germline V gene has CDR1 KGHSY and CDR2 FQNENV. The CDR3 consists of 14 residues. V was trimmed by 2 bases and J by 6 bases, leaving 12 bases between them. CDR3 amino acids: CASSQSVLQDTQYF. The CDR3, as DNA: TGTGCCAGCAGCCAAAGTGTCCTACAGGATACGCAGTATTTT.

The CDR3 protein is CASSFLGGAYNEQFF. CDR3 nucleotides: TGTGCCAGCAGCTTTCTTGGCGGCGCCTACAATGAGCAGTTCTTC. The V gene is TRBV7-2, the J gene TRBJ2-1, with no clear D. From germline, CDR1 is SGHTA and CDR2 FQGNSA. The CDR3 consists of 15 residues. Trimming left V 3 bases short and J 2 bases short, with 11 bases between.

This clone was recorded a few times. The chain joins TRBV6-1 to TRBJ2-3; D unresolved. There are 11 residues in the CDR3. The germline V and J ends were trimmed by 5 bases and 11 bases, with 11 bases remaining between them. The germline gives CDR1 MNHNS, CDR2 SASEGT. CDR3 region: CASSLPPGQYF. The DNA of the CDR3 is TGTGCCAGCAGTCTCCCGCCGGGGCAGTATTTT.

This rearrangement joins TRBV11-2 to TRBJ1-3; no reliable D call. V lost 5 bases, J lost 0 bases, and 2 bases lay in between. Germline CDR1 and CDR2: SGHAT and FQNNGV. CDR3 length equals 12 residues. The CDR3 DNA sequence: TGTGCCAGCAGCCGCTCTGGAAACACCATATATTTT. Translating it yields CASSRSGNTIYF.

This clone has a single count. In DNA form, the CDR3 reads TGTGCCAGCAGCAACAGGGGGCTAGACACTGAAGCTTTCTTT. Amino acid sequence: CASSNRGLDTEAFF. This rearrangement joins TRBV21-1 to TRBJ1-1; TRBD1 is the table's D call and was not checked against the DNA. TRBV21-1 is recorded as a pseudogene. The CDR3 runs 14 residues.

The chain uses TRBV11-2 and TRBJ2-5; D perhaps matches TRBD1 (6 bases). TRBJ2-7 explains the end of the DNA better; the J call may be wrong. The germline V gene has CDR1 SGHAT and CDR2 FQNNGV. The CDR3 totals 17 residues. The CDR3 region is CASSLGTGGQISYEQYF. In DNA form, the CDR3 reads TGTGCCAGCAGCTTAGGAACTGGAGGACAGATTTCCTACGAGCAGTACTTC.

This clone was seen a single time. CDR3 in DNA: TGTGCTAGTGAGAAACAACCGAGCGCTGAAGCTTTCTTT. Its translation: CASEKQPSAEAFF. The chain recombines TRBV12-5 with TRBJ1-1, with unresolved D. CDR3 size: 13 residues. V lost 7 bases and J lost 6, with 15 bases in between. CDR1 and CDR2 from the germline V gene are LGHNT and FRNRAP.

This clone showed up just once. This sequence joins TRBV19 and TRBJ2-1, with TRBD2 matching over 9 bases. The germline CDR1 and CDR2 sequences are LNHDA and SQIVND (reference sequence). This CDR3 is built from 17 residues. Trimming at V came to 1 base and at J to 1 base, leaving 5 bases not matched to a gene. The CDR3 loop reads CASSIVSSGGSYNEQFF. CDR3 coding DNA: TGTGCCAGTAGTATAGTATCCAGCGGGGGGTCCTACAATGAGCAGTTCTTC.

This sequence joins TRBV7-2 and TRBJ2-1; 9 positions agree with TRBD2. There are 15 residues in the CDR3. CDR1 is SGHTA and CDR2 is FQGNSA in the germline V gene. V lost 5 bases and J lost 8; bases outside the gene matches: 10. CDR3 loop: CASSRLAGGPDEQFF. Written as DNA, the CDR3 is TGTGCCAGCAGCCGGCTTGCGGGGGGGCCCGATGAGCAGTTCTTC.

The chain recombines TRBV7-2 with TRBJ2-7; 7 bases map to TRBD2. Unmatched junction bases numbered 6, after V lost 2 bases and J lost 2 bases. The CDR3 spans 15 residues. The germline gives CDR1 SGHTA, CDR2 FQGNSA. The CDR3 is CASSLRREGPYEQYF. The CDR3 DNA follows: TGTGCCAGCAGCTTAAGGAGGGAGGGACCCTACGAGCAGTACTTC.

The chain has TRBV19 and TRBJ1-1; D is ambiguous. This CDR3 spans 14 amino acids. Germline values: CDR1 LNHDA, CDR2 SQIVND (reference sequence). V shed 7 bases and J shed 1 base, with 13 bases lying between them. CDR3: CASTQGLQNTEAFF. In DNA, the CDR3 is TGTGCCAGTACTCAAGGACTGCAGAACACTGAAGCTTTCTTT.

V gene TRBV19 combines with J gene TRBJ2-7; D not resolved. Germline CDR1 reads LNHDA; CDR2 reads SQIVND (reference sequence). Trimming shortened V by 5 bases and J by 3 bases, and 11 bases separated the two germline ends. CDR3 length: 13 amino acids. The CDR3 nucleotides are TGTGCCAGTAGTCCAACACAGAACTACGAGCAGTACTTC. It codes for CASSPTQNYEQYF.

This clone was recorded a few times. This chain joins TRBV30 and TRBJ1-1; D might be TRBD1 (5 bases). Trimming left V 3 bases short and J 6 bases short, with 11 bases between. The germline gives CDR1 GTSNPN, CDR2 SVGIG (reference sequence). The CDR3 has 12 residues. CDR3 protein: CAWRDNGPEAFF. In nucleotides, the CDR3 is TGTGCCTGGAGGGACAATGGCCCTGAAGCTTTCTTT.

J is TRBJ1-6 and V is TRBV6-1; TRBD1 matches at 8 bases. CDR3 length equals 14 residues. Unmatched junction bases numbered 2, after V lost 4 bases and J lost 6 bases. Per the germline V gene, CDR1 is MNHNS and CDR2 is SASEGT. The CDR3 here is CASSVDRANSPLHF. Here the CDR3 DNA reads TGTGCCAGCAGTGTGGACAGGGCTAATTCACCCCTCCACTTT.

The chain employs TRBV10-3 and TRBJ1-1; 7 bases line up with TRBD1. There are 14 residues in the CDR3. Trimming took 6 bases from V and 1 from J; bases not matched to a gene: 5. Germline CDR1 ENHRY, CDR2 SYGVKD. The CDR3 DNA follows: TGTGCCATCAGCGAGGGGACAGCGAACACTGAAGCTTTCTTT. Protein sequence: CAISEGTANTEAFF.

V and J are TRBV5-4 and TRBJ2-3; 14 nucleotides match TRBD2. The CDR3 length is 15 residues. Germline V gene lookup returns CDR1 SGHNT and CDR2 YYREEE (reference sequence). The J segment lost 4 bases and the V segment lost 4 bases, leaving 2 bases of the junction unmatched. The CDR3 DNA is TGTGCCAGCAGCCAGACTAGCGGGGGGGCAGATACGCAGTATTTT. Translating gives CASSQTSGGADTQYF.

The chain employs TRBV19 and TRBJ1-4; the D gene is possibly TRBD1 (6 bases). In germline, CDR1 is LNHDA, CDR2 SQIVND (reference sequence). Trimming shortened V by 9 bases and J by 2 bases, and 13 bases separated the two germline ends. The CDR3 runs to 14 residues. CDR3 DNA: TGTGCCAGCCAGGGGTTCCAGACTAATGAAAAACTGTTTTTT. Protein: CASQGFQTNEKLFF. The full variable domain, in which reference TRBV19 and TRBJ1-4 provide the parts outside the CDR3, is DGGITQSPKYLFRKEGQNVTLSCEQNLNHDAMYWYRQDPGQGLRLIYYSQIVNDFQKGDIAEGYSVSREKKESFPLTVTSAQKNPTAFYLCASQGFQTNEKLFFGSGTQLSVL.

Only a few counts were recorded for this clone. The chain uses TRBV6-1 and TRBJ1-5; 9 bases are shared with TRBD1. Germline V CDR1 and CDR2: MNHNS, SASEGT. V was pared by 5 bases and J by 6 bases, with 5 bases of the junction left unmatched. The CDR3 spans 14 residues. CDR3 protein: CASSRQGEGQPQHF. For the CDR3, the DNA is TGTGCCAGCAGTAGACAGGGGGAGGGTCAGCCCCAGCATTTT.

The gene calls are TRBV21-1 and TRBJ2-3; the DNA was not compared with TRBD2, the D call given in the table. TRBV21-1 is annotated as a pseudogene. This CDR3 region has 17 residues. The CDR3 DNA follows: TGTGCCAGCAGCAAAGTGCCGGTGTACCGGGGGGCAGATACGCAGTATTTT. It specifies CASSKVPVYRGADTQYF.